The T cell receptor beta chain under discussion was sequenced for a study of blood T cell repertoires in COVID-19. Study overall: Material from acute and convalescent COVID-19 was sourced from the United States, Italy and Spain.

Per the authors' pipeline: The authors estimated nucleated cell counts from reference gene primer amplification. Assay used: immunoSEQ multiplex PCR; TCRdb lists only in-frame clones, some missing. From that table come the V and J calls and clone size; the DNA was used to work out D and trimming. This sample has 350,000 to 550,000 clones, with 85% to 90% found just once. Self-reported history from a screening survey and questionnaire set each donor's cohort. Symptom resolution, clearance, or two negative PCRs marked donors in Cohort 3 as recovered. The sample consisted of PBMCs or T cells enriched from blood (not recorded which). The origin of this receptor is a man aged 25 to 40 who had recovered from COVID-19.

The CDR3 DNA reads TGTGCCAGCAGCCCTCCAGGCCCTGACGAGCAGTTCTTC. It specifies CASSPPGPDEQFF. This chain links TRBV5-6 with TRBJ2-1; no firm D call. This CDR3 region has 13 residues. Trimming removed 4 bases at V and 10 bases at J, with 15 bases between. The germline V gene has CDR1 SGHDT and CDR2 YYEEEE.